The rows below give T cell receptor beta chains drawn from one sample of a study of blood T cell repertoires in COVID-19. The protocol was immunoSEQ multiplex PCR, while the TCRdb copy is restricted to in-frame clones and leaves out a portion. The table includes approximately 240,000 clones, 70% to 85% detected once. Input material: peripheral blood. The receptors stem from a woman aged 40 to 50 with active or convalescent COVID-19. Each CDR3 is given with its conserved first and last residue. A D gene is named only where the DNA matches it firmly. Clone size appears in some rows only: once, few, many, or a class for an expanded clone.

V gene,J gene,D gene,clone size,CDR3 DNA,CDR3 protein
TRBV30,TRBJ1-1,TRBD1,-,TGTGCCTGGAGTGACCCGGACAGGGGCGGTGAAGCTTTCTTT,CAWSDPDRGGEAFF
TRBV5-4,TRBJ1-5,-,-,TGTGCCAGCAGCCGACAGAATAGCAATCAGCCCCAGCATTTT,CASSRQNSNQPQHF
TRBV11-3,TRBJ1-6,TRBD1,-,TGTGCCAGCAGCTCAGGGGGGTTAAATTCACCCCTCCACTTT,CASSSGGLNSPLHF
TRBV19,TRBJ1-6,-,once,TGTGCCAGTAGTATGGGGGGGAGCTCCTATAATTCACCCCTCCACTTT,CASSMGGSSYNSPLHF
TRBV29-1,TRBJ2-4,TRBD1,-,TGCAGCGTACAATTACCGGGACAGGGTTACATTCAGTACTTC,CSVQLPGQGYIQYF
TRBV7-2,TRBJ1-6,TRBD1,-,TGTGCCAGCAGCCTCCAGGGGGCCACCTATAATTCACCCCTCCACTTT,CASSLQGATYNSPLHF
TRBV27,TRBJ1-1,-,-,TGTGCCAGCACCCAAAGCTCGGGCACTGAAGCTTTCTTT,CASTQSSGTEAFF
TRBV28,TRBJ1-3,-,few,TGTGCCAGCACAAACCAGGGCCCCTCTGGAAACACCATATATTTT,CASTNQGPSGNTIYF
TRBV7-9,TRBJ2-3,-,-,TGTGCCAGCAGCTTAGACGCCGGTACGCAGTATTTT,CASSLDAGTQYF
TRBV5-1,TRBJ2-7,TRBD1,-,TGCGCCAGCAGCAGGGACAGGGGTCCCTACGAGCAGTACTTC,CASSRDRGPYEQYF
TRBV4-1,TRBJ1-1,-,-,TGCGCCAGCATGCTTCAGGGTGGAAACACTGAAGCTTTCTTT,CASMLQGGNTEAFF
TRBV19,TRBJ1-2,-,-,TGTGCCAGTAGTATAGACGCGGGATCCTACTATGGCTACACCTTC,CASSIDAGSYYGYTF
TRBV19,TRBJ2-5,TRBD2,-,TGTGCCAGTAGTATTACTAGCGGGGTCCAAGAGACCCAGTACTTC,CASSITSGVQETQYF
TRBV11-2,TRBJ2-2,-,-,TGTGCCAGCAGTACTAGTGCCGGGGAGCTGTTTTTT,CASSTSAGELFF
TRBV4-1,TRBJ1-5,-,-,TGCGCCAGCAGCCAAGAACAGCTTCTTCAGCCCCAGCATTTT,CASSQEQLLQPQHF
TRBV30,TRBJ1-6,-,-,TGTGCCTGGAGTGGAGGAAGTAATAATTCACCCCTCCACTTT,CAWSGGSNNSPLHF
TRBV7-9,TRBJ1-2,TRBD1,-,TGTGCCAGCAGCTTAGGTGGGACAGCCAAACTCTATGGCTACACCTTC,CASSLGGTAKLYGYTF
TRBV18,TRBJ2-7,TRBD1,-,TGTGCCAGCTCACCACAGGGACAGCAGTTCTCCTACGAGCAGTACTTC,CASSPQGQQFSYEQYF
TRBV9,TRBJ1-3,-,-,TGTGCCAGCAGCGGAGCAGGGGCTGGAAACACCATATATTTT,CASSGAGAGNTIYF
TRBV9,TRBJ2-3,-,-,TGTGCCAGCAGCGCCCTCTCGGGACAATCCACAGATACGCAGTATTTT,CASSALSGQSTDTQYF
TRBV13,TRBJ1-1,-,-,TGTGCCAGCACCACCGGGGGGGAATTTCCCGAAGCTTTCTTT,CASTTGGEFPEAFF
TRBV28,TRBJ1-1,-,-,TGTGCCAGCATTGGGCCTGAAGCTTTCTTT,CASIGPEAFF
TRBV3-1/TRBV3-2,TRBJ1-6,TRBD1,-,TGTGCCAGCAGCCAAGGCCCAGGGGGCGGTTCACCCCTCCACTTT,CASSQGPGGGSPLHF
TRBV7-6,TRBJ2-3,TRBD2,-,TGTGCCAGCAGCTCCCCCTGGCTAGCGGGTGAACGGTATACGCAGTATTTT,CASSSPWLAGERYTQYF
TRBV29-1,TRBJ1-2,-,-,TGCAGCGGTATAGGTAACCGGGTTAACTATGGCTACACCTTC,CSGIGNRVNYGYTF
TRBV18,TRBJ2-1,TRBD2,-,TGTGCCAGCTCACCCTTTTCGGGGGGGGCGTACAATGAGCAGTTCTTC,CASSPFSGGAYNEQFF
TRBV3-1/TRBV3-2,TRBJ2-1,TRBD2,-,TGTGCCAGCAGGGCCCCTGGGGGGGGTATTGAGCAGTTCTTC,CASRAPGGGIEQFF
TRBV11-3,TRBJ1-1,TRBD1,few,TGTGCCAGCAGCAACCCGACAGGGACTGAAGCTTTCTTT,CASSNPTGTEAFF
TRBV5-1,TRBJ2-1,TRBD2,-,TGCGCCAGCAGCTTGGAATTAGCGGGGAAGTACAATGAGCAGTTCTTC,CASSLELAGKYNEQFF
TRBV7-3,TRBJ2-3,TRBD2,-,TGTGCCAGCAGCCTCCGGCGGGGGATATACTTATCGGACAAGTACACAGATACGCAGTATTTT,CASSLRRGIYLSDKYTDTQYF
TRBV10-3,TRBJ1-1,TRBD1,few,TGTGCCATCAGTGAAGACAGGGCGGTAAACACTGAAGCTTTCTTT,CAISEDRAVNTEAFF
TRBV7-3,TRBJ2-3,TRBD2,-,TGTGCCAGCAGCTTAGACGGGGGGGCTGGAGATACGCAGTATTTT,CASSLDGGAGDTQYF
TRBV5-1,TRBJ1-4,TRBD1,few,TGCGCCAGCAGCTTGGATGGGACAGGCGGAGCGGCTAATGAAAAACTGTTTTTT,CASSLDGTGGAANEKLFF
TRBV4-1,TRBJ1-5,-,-,TGCGCCAGCAGCTACGAGGGCAATCAGCCCCAGCATTTT,CASSYEGNQPQHF
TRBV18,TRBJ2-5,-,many,TGTGCCAGCTCCCAGTCATTTCAAGAGACCCAGTACTTC,CASSQSFQETQYF
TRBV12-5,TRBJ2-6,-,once,TGTGCTAGTGGTTCGTCTGGGGCCAACGTCCTGACTTTC,CASGSSGANVLTF
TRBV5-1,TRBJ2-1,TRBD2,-,TGCGCCAGCAGCTTGGATAGCGGGGGTTTAATTTATGAGCAGTTCTTC,CASSLDSGGLIYEQFF
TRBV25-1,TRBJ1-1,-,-,TGTGCCAGCAGTGAATTAAGCCGAAGGGGCACTGAAGCTTTCTTT,CASSELSRRGTEAFF
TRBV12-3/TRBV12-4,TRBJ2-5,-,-,TGTGCCAGCAGTTTTAGTCAAGAGACCCAGTACTTC,CASSFSQETQYF
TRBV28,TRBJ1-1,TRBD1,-,TGTGCCAGCAGTTACAGACAGGGGGGGACTGAAGCTTTCTTT,CASSYRQGGTEAFF
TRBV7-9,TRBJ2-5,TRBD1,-,TGTGCCAGCAGCTTAACTGGACAGGGGATAGAGACCCAGTACTTC,CASSLTGQGIETQYF
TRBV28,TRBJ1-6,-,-,TGTGCCAGCAGCCGCATGGCCTCTCCGTGGCCCCTCCACTTT,CASSRMASPWPLHF
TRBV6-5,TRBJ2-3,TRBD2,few,TGTGCCAGCAAGGATGGCGGGGGGGCGACAGATACGCAGTATTTT,CASKDGGGATDTQYF
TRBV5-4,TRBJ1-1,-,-,TGTGCCAGCAGCTTGAATCCGACAGTCAACACTGAAGCTTTCTTT,CASSLNPTVNTEAFF
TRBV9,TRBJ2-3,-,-,TGTGCCAGCAGCGGAGAAGATACGCAGTATTTT,CASSGEDTQYF
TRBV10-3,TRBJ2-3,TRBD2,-,TGTGCCATCAGTGAGTGGGCTAGCGGGTCCACAGATACGCAGTATTTT,CAISEWASGSTDTQYF
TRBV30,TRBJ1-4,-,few,TGTGCCTGGAGTTCGAACAGGGCAACTAATGAAAAACTGTTTTTT,CAWSSNRATNEKLFF
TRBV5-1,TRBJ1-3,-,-,TGCGCCAGCAGGCTGCAGGCCAACTCAAACACCATATATTTT,CASRLQANSNTIYF
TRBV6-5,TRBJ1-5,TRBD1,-,TGTGCCAGCAGGGGGGGACAGAAGAATCAGCCCCAGCATTTT,CASRGGQKNQPQHF
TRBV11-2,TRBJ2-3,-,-,TGTGCCAGCAGCTTAGCCAGCGACACAGATACGCAGTATTTT,CASSLASDTDTQYF
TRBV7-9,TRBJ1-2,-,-,TGTGCCAGCAGCCCCTCTTTCACAGGCTTAGGTGACTATGGCTACACCTTC,CASSPSFTGLGDYGYTF
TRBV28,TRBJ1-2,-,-,TGTGCCAGCAGTTTGGGAGACCTTCTATTAGGCTACACCTTC,CASSLGDLLLGYTF
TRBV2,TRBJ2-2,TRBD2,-,TGTGCCACCCGCCGAGACGGGGGGGCGCGCACCGGGGAGCTGTTTTTT,CATRRDGGARTGELFF
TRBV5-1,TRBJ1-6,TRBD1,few,TGCGCCAGCAGCTTAAGACAGGGTAATTCACCCCTCCACTTT,CASSLRQGNSPLHF
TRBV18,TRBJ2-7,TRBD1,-,TGTGCCAGCTCACCGGGACAGGGGTTCCACGAGCAGTACTTC,CASSPGQGFHEQYF